These 6 T cell receptor beta chains share one sample of origin, sequenced in a study of shared clonotypes between healthy human individuals (dated by TCRdb to about 2020). Library preparation was by the immunoSEQ multiplex PCR assay. TCRdb holds this immuneACCESS table with in-frame rearrangements only. Some clones are missing; in checked studies, unresolved V genes explain under half, and the rest has no known cause. A total of 1,400,000 or so clones appear in this sample, approximately 98.5% of them only once. Of the sample, around 0.33% falls within the top ten clones. Specimen: naive CD4+ T cells sorted from blood. Sample cell subset or site, as interpreted from the label and publication: CD45RA+ positively selected. These receptor sequences come from a young man in good health.

The V and J genes are TRBV6-5 and TRBJ1-2; 7 nucleotides line up with TRBD1. The J segment lost 7 bases and the V segment lost 2 bases, leaving 4 bases of the junction unmatched. CDR1 is MNHEY and CDR2 is SVGAGI in the germline V gene. The length of the CDR3 is 13 residues. CDR3: CASSYRNRGGYTF. For the CDR3, the DNA is TGTGCCAGCAGTTACCGTAACAGGGGTGGCTACACCTTC.

The gene calls are TRBV7-6 and TRBJ2-1; 11 bases match TRBD2. Germline V gene sequence: CDR1 SGHVS, CDR2 FNYEAQ. The V gene end was trimmed by 2 bases and the J gene end by 8 bases; junction bases not matched to a gene: 8. The CDR3 is made up of 16 amino acids. This CDR3 reads CASSLFYTSGSYEQFF. The DNA for the CDR3 is TGTGCCAGCAGCTTATTTTACACTAGCGGGAGTTATGAGCAGTTCTTC. Full variable domain (rest looked up from reference TRBV7-6 and TRBJ2-1): GAGVSQSPRYKVTKRGQDVALRCDPISGHVSLYWYRQALGQGPEFLTYFNYEAQQDKSGLPNDRFSAERPEGSISTLTIQRTEQRDSAMYRCASSLFYTSGSYEQFFGPGTRLTVL.

The chain uses TRBV5-1 and TRBJ1-2; D might be TRBD1 (5 bases). V was clipped by 2 bases and J by 4 bases, with 12 bases between them. Germline CDR1 is SGHRS and CDR2 is YFSETQ. The CDR3 sequence is 14 residues long. CDR3 amino acids: CASSFPTGSYGYTF. The DNA of the CDR3 is TGCGCCAGCAGCTTTCCCACAGGCTCCTATGGCTACACCTTC.

The genes are TRBV2 and TRBJ1-1; D possibly corresponds to TRBD1 (5 bases). Germline CDR1 and CDR2: SNHLY and FYNNEI. Trimming shortened V by 6 bases and J by 0 bases, and 20 bases separated the two germline ends. The CDR3 runs 17 residues. The CDR3 DNA is TGTGCCAGCAGGTACGGAGGGGCGAGGAACATGAACACTGAAGCTTTCTTT. This codes for CASRYGGARNMNTEAFF.

The V call is TRBV11-2, the J call TRBJ2-7; D not certain. This CDR3 has 13 residues. Trimming cost V 5 bases and J 0 bases, with 8 bases left between them. CDR1 SGHAT and CDR2 FQNNGV come from the germline V gene. CDR3: CASSRRASYEQYF. CDR3 in DNA: TGTGCCAGCAGCCGCCGGGCCTCCTACGAGCAGTACTTC.

The genes are TRBV5-1 and TRBJ1-2; D not certain. Trimming pared 1 base from V and 6 bases from J, leaving 10 bases between. CDR1 and CDR2 (germline): SGHRS, YFSETQ. This CDR3 is 13 amino acids long. The CDR3 protein is CASSLYSADGYTF. The DNA for the CDR3 is TGCGCCAGCAGCTTGTATTCGGCGGATGGCTACACCTTC.